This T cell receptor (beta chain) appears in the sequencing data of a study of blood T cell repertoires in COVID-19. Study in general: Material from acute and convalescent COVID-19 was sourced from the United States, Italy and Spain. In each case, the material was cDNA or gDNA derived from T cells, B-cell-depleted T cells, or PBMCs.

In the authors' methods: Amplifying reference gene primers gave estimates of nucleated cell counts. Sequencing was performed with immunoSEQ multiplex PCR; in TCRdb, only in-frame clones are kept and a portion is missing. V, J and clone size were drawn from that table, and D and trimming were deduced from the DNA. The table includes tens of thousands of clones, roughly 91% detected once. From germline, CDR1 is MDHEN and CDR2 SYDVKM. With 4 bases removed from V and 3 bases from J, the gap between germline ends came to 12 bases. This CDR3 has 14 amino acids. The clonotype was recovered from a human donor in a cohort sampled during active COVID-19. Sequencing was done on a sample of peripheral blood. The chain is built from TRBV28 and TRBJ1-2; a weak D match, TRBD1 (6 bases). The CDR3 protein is CASSSRQAYYGYTF. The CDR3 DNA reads TGTGCCAGCAGTTCCAGACAGGCGTACTATGGCTACACCTTC.